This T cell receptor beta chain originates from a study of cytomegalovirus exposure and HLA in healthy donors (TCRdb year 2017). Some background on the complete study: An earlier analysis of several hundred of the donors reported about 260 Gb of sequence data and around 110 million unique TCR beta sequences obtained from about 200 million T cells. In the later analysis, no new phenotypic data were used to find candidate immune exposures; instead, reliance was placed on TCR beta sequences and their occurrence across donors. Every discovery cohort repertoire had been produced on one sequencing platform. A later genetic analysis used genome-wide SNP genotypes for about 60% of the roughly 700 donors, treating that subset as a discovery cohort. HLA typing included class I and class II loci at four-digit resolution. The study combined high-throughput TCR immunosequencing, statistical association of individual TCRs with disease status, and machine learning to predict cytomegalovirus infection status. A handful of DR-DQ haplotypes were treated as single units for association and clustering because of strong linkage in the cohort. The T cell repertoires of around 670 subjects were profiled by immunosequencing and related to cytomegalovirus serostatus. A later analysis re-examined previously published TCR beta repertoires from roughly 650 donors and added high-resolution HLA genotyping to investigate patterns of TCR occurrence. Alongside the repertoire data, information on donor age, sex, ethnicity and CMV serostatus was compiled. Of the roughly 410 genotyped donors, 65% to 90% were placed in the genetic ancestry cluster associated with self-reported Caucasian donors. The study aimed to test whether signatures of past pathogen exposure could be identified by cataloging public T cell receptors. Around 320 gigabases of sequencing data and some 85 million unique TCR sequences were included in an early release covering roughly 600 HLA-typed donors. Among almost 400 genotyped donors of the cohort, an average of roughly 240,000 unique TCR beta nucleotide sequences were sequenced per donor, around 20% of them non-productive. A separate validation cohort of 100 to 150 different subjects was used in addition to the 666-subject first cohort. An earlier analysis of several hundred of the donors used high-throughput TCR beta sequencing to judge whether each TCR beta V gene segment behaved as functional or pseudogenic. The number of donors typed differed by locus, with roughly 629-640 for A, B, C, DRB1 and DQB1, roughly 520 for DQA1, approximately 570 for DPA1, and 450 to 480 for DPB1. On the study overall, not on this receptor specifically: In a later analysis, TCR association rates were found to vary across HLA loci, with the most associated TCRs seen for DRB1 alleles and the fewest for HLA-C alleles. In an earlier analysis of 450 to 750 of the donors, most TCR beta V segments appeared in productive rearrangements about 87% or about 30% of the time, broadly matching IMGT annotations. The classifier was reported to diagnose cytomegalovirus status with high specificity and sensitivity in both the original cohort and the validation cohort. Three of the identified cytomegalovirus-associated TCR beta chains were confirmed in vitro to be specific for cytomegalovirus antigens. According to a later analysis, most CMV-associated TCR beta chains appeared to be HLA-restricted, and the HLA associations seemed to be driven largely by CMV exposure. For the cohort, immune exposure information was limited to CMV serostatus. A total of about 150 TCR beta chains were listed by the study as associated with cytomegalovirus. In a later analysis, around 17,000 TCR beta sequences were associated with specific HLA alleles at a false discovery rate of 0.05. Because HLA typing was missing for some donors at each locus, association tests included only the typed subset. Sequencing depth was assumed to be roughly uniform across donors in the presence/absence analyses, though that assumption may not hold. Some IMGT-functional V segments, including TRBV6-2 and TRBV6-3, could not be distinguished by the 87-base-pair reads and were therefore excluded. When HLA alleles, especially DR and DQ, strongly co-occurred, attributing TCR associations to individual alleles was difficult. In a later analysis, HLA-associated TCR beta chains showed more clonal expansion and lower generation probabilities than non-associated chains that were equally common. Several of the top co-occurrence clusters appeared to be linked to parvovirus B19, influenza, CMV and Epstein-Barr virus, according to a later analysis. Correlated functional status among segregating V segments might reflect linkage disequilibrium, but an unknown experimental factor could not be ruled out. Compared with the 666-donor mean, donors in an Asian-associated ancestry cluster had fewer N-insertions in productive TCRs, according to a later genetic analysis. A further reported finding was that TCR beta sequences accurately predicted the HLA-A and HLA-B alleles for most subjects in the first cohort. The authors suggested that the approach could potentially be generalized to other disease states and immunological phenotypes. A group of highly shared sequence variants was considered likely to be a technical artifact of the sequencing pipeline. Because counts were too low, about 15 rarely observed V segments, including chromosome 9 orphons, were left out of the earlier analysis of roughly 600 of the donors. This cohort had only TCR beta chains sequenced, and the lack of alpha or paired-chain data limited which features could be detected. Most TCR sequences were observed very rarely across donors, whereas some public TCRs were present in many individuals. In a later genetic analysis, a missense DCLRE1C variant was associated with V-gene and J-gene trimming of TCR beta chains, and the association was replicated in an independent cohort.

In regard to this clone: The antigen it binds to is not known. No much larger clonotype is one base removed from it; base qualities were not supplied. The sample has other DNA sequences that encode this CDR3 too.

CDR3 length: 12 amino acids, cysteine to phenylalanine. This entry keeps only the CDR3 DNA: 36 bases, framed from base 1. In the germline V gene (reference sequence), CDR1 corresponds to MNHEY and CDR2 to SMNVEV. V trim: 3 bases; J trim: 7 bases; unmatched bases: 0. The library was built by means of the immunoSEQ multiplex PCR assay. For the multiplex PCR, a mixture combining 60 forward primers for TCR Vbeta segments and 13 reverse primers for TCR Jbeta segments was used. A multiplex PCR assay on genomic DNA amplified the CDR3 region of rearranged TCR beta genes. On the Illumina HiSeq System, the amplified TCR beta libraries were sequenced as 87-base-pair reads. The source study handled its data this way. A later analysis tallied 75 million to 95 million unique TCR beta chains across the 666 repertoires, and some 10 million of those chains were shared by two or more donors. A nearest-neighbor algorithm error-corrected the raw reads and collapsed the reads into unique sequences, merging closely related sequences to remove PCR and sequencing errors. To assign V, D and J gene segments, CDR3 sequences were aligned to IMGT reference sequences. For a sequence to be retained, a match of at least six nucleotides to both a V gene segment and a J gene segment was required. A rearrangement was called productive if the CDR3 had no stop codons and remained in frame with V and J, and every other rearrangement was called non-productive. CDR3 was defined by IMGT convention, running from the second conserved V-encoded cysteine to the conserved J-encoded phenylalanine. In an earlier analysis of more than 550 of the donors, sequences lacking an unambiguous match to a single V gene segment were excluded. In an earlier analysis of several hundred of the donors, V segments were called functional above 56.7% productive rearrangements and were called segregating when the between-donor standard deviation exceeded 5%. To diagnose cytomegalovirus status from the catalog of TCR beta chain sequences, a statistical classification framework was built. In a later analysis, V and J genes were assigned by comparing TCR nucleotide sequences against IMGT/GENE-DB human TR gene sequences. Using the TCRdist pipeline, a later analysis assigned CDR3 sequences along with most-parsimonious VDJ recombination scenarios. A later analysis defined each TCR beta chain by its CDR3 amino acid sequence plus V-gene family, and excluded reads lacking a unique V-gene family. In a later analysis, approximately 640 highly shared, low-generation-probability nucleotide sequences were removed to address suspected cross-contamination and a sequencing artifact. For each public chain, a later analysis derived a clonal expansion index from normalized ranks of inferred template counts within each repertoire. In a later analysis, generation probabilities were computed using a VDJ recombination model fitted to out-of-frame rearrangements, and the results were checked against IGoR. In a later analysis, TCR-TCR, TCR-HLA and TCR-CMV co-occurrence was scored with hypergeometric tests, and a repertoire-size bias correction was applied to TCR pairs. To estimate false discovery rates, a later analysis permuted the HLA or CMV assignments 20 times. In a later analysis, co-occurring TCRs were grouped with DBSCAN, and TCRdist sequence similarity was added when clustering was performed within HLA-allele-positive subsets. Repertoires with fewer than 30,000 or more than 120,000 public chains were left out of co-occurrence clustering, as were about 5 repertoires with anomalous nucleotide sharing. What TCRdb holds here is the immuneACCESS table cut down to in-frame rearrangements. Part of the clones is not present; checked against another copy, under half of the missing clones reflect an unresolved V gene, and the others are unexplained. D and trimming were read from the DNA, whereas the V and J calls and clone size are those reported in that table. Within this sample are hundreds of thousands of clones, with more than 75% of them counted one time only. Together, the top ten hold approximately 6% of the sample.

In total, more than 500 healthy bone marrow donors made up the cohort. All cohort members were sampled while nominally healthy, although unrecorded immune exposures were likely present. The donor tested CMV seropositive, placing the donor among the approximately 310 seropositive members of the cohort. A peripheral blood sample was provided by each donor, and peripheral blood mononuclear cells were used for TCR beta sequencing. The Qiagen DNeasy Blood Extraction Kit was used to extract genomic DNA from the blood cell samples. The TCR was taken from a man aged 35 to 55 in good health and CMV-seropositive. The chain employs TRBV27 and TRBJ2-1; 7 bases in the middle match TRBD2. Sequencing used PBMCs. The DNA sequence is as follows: TGTGCCAGCAGTTTGGGGGGGAATGAGCAGTTCTTC. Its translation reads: CASSLGGNEQFF.